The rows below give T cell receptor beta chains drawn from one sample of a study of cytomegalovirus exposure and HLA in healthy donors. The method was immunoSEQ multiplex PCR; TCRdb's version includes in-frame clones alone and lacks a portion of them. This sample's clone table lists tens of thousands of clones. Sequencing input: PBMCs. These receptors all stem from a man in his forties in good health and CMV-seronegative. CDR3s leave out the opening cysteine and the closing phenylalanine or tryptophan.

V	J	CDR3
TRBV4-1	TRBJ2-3	ASSPGLAGSADTQY
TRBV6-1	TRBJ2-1	ASSDSGATSDNEQF
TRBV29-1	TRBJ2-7	SVEFGSRYEQY
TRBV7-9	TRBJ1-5	ASSQTGNQPQH
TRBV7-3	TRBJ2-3	ASSPQASGGNTQY
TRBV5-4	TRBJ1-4	ASSFQGAGEKLF
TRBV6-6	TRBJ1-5	ASTWKGQGGNQPQH
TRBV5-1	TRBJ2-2	ASSPLAGLGTGELF
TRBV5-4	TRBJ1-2	ASSLAAAYWGYT
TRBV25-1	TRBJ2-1	ASSGVRGDEQF
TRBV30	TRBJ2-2	AWSGGTGNVGELF
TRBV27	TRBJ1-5	ASSLKEDQPQH
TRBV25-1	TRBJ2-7	ASSELSGAEQY
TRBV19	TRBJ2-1	ASGSGVEQF
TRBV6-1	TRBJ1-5	ASKRQGASNQPQH
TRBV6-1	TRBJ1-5	ASSRSGDDNQPQH
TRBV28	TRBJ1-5	ASRDSAQPQH
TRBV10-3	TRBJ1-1	ATNRGQGMNTEAF
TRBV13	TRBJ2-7	ASSPRGLDAYEQY
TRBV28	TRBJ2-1	ASTNLQGYQF
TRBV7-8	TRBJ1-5	ASSPGALGNQPQH
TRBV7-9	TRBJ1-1	ASSLEDRPEAF
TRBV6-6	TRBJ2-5	ASSYQIGGTKETQY
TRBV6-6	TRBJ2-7	ASSYGPGQGTYEQY
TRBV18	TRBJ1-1	ASSTGGDTEAF
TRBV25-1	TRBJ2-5	ASSARDFQETQY
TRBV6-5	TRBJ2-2	ASSYSGTSFVGELF
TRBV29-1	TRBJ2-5	SVISRLAMETQY
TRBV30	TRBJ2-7	AYWDRGYEQY
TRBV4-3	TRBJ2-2	ASSQDQASTGELF
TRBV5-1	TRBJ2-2	ASRQGARTGELF
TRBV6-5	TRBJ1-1	ASSYSIREDTEAF
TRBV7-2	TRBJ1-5	ASSPEGGFGNQPQH
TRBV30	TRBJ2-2	AWGHGNTGELF
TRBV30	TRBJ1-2	AWSVVGGGNYGYT
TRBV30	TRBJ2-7	AWSPGTGDHEQY
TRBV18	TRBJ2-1	ASSPPLTGLSNEQF
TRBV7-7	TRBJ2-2	ASREGENTGELF
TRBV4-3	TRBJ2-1	ASRHSGSTEQF
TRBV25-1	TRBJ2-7	ASSSGGQAYEQY
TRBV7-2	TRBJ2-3	ASSPRLAGEADTQY
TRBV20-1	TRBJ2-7	SARTNYEQY
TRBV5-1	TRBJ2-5	ASSLALAGGQETQY
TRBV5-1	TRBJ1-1	ASSLWGAGQFSTEAF
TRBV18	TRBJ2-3	ASSPQGQGSTDTQY
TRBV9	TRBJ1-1	ASSVATGGGSGWTEAF
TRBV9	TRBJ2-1	ASSVVGSGGGQF
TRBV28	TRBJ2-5	ASSKRGRETQY
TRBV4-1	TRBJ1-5	ASSQPPAAGNQPQH